These T cell receptor beta chains were read from a single sample in a study of blood T cells in healthy people across ages. Each CDR3 protein is one row after TCRdb ran MiXCR on the 5' RACE reads. The profile covers fewer than 900,000 distinct CDR3 sequences, with approximately 49% appearing a single time and 25% to 35% taken by the ten largest. The sequenced sample consisted of blood. These receptors were collected from a woman aged 55-70 years in good health. The CDR3 runs from the conserved cysteine through the conserved F or W. Fields, in order: V gene, clone size, J gene, D gene, CDR3 protein, CDR3 DNA. A D gene is named only where the DNA matches it firmly. The listing skips clone size in some rows; elsewhere it reads once, few, many or a size class.

V: TRBV10-3
size: -
J: TRBJ1-1
D: -
CDR3: CAISEAQADTEAFF
DNA: TGTGCCATCAGTGAGGCACAGGCAGACACTGAAGCTTTCTTT

V: TRBV3-1
size: -
J: TRBJ1-2
D: -
CDR3: CASSQDNFADSYGYTF
DNA: TGTGCCAGCAGCCAAGATAATTTCGCGGACAGCTATGGCTACACCTTC

V: TRBV24-1
size: few
J: TRBJ2-7
D: TRBD1
CDR3: CATSDPGTGEEQYF
DNA: TGTGCCACCAGTGACCCCGGGACAGGGGAAGAGCAGTACTTC

V: TRBV6-2/TRBV6-3
size: -
J: TRBJ2-7
D: TRBD2
CDR3: CATTRGGHSSYEQYF
DNA: TGTGCCACCACCCGGGGGGGACACAGCTCCTACGAGCAGTACTTC

V: TRBV7-9
size: -
J: TRBJ2-1
D: -
CDR3: CASSLWVGGPQSWFF
DNA: TGTGCCAGCAGCTTATGGGTCGGGGGGCCACAATCCTGGTTCTTC

V: TRBV12-3/TRBV12-4
size: many
J: TRBJ2-6
D: -
CDR3: CASSLTGTGANVLTF
DNA: TGTGCCAGCAGCCTCACGGGAACCGGGGCCAACGTCCTGACTTTC

V: TRBV4-3
size: -
J: TRBJ2-3
D: TRBD2
CDR3: CASSQDLAGGTRGTDTQYF
DNA: TGCGCCAGCAGCCAAGATCTAGCGGGAGGAACTAGAGGCACAGATACGCAGTATTTT

V: TRBV3-1
size: few
J: TRBJ2-3
D: TRBD2
CDR3: CASSQVTSGTNTQYF
DNA: TGTGCCAGCAGCCAAGTCACTAGCGGAACCAATACGCAGTATTTT

V: TRBV15
size: few
J: TRBJ2-1
D: -
CDR3: CATSRGGGGYNEQFF
DNA: TGTGCCACCAGCAGGGGGGGAGGGGGCTACAATGAGCAGTTCTTC

V: TRBV20-1
size: -
J: TRBJ2-3
D: TRBD2
CDR3: CSARDRTSGRANTQYF
DNA: TGCAGTGCTAGAGACCGAACTAGCGGGAGGGCAAATACGCAGTATTTT

V: TRBV5-6
size: -
J: TRBJ2-5
D: TRBD2
CDR3: CASSRRATSGSHEQYF
DNA: TGTGCCAGCAGCCGGCGGGCGACTAGCGGGAGTCATGAGCAGTACTTC

V: TRBV20-1
size: few
J: TRBJ2-7
D: TRBD1
CDR3: CSASPTGASSYEQYF
DNA: TGCAGTGCTAGCCCCACAGGGGCAAGCTCCTACGAGCAGTACTTC

V: TRBV11-2
size: -
J: TRBJ1-1
D: -
CDR3: CASSPTGDRNTEAFF
DNA: TGTGCCAGCAGCCCCACGGGAGACAGGAACACTGAAGCTTTCTTT

V: TRBV11-2
size: -
J: TRBJ2-5
D: -
CDR3: CASSFTSAQEIQYF
DNA: TGTGCCAGCAGCTTCACATCCGCCCAAGAGATCCAGTACTTC

V: TRBV12-3/TRBV12-4
size: many
J: TRBJ2-5
D: TRBD2
CDR3: CASGLAGGGETQYF
DNA: TGTGCCAGCGGGTTAGCGGGAGGAGGCGAGACCCAGTACTTC

V: TRBV29-1
size: -
J: TRBJ2-1
D: -
CDR3: CSVPRDWFNEQFF
DNA: TGCAGCGTCCCCCGGGACTGGTTCAATGAGCAGTTCTTC

V: TRBV27
size: once
J: TRBJ2-7
D: -
CDR3: CASSPLPPGDWGSYEQYF
DNA: TGTGCCAGCAGTCCCCTCCCCCCCGGGGACTGGGGATCTTACGAGCAGTACTTC

V: TRBV5-1
size: -
J: TRBJ1-2
D: -
CDR3: CASSADNRGTSYTF
DNA: TGCGCCAGCAGCGCGGACAATCGTGGTACAAGCTACACCTTC

V: TRBV24-1
size: few
J: TRBJ2-7
D: TRBD2
CDR3: CATMAPQRGDQPYEQYF
DNA: TGTGCCACCATGGCTCCCCAGCGGGGAGACCAACCCTACGAGCAGTACTTC

V: TRBV5-1
size: -
J: TRBJ2-6
D: -
CDR3: CASSLGTGVGSGANVLHF
DNA: -

V: TRBV2
size: -
J: TRBJ2-7
D: -
CDR3: CASRLDGDEQYF
DNA: TGTGCCAGCAGATTGGACGGCGACGAGCAGTACTTC

V: TRBV18
size: once
J: TRBJ2-3
D: -
CDR3: CASSASREDTQYF
DNA: TGTGCCAGCTCAGCTAGTAGGGAAGATACGCAGTATTTT

V: TRBV11-2
size: -
J: TRBJ2-7
D: TRBD1
CDR3: CASSLAGQGLSYEQYF
DNA: TGTGCCAGCAGCTTAGCTGGACAGGGCCTCTCCTACGAGCAGTACTTC

V: TRBV7-2
size: -
J: TRBJ1-1
D: -
CDR3: CASSSIGGYTEAFF
DNA: TGTGCCAGCAGCTCCATAGGAGGTTACACTGAAGCTTTCTTT

V: TRBV20-1
size: -
J: TRBJ2-5
D: -
CDR3: CSLKKGISAQYF
DNA: TGCAGTCTCAAGAAGGGGATCTCGGCCCAGTACTTC

V: TRBV4-3
size: -
J: TRBJ2-2
D: TRBD2
CDR3: CASSPQRESGELFF
DNA: TGCGCCAGCAGCCCCCAGCGGGAGTCCGGGGAGCTGTTTTTT

V: TRBV11-2
size: once
J: TRBJ2-1
D: TRBD2
CDR3: CASSLSRGENNEQFF
DNA: TGTGCCAGCAGCTTGAGTCGGGGGGAGAACAATGAGCAGTTCTTC

V: TRBV5-1
size: many
J: TRBJ1-1
D: TRBD1
CDR3: CASSSGTGGFEAFF
DNA: TGCGCCAGCAGCTCCGGGACAGGGGGCTTCGAAGCTTTCTTT

V: TRBV27
size: few
J: TRBJ2-3
D: TRBD2
CDR3: CASSYIPLSGITDTQYF
DNA: TGTGCCAGCAGCTATATACCCCTTAGCGGGATCACAGATACGCAGTATTTT

V: TRBV4-3
size: -
J: TRBJ1-4
D: -
CDR3: CASSQDLPGWTNEELFF
DNA: TGCGCCAGCAGCCAAGACTTACCGGGGTGGACTAATGAAGAACTGTTTTTT

V: TRBV27
size: -
J: TRBJ2-3
D: -
CDR3: CASSRSPADTQYF
DNA: TGTGCCAGCAGTCGATCCCCAGCAGATACGCAGTATTTT

V: TRBV25-1
size: -
J: TRBJ2-3
D: TRBD2
CDR3: CASSRGEALDTQYF
DNA: TGTGCCAGCAGTCGGGGGGAAGCGCTAGATACGCAGTATTTT

V: TRBV18
size: -
J: TRBJ2-3
D: -
CDR3: CASSPTGAAPTDTQYF
DNA: TGTGCCAGCTCACCGACGGGAGCGGCCCCCACAGATACGCAGTATTTT

V: TRBV13
size: -
J: TRBJ2-7
D: -
CDR3: CASSLGGRADEQYF
DNA: TGTGCCAGCAGCTTAGGCGGCAGGGCAGACGAGCAGTACTTC

V: TRBV5-1
size: few
J: TRBJ1-5
D: -
CDR3: CASSPAGHQPQHF
DNA: TGCGCCAGCAGCCCGGCCGGGCATCAGCCCCAGCATTTT

V: TRBV20-1
size: few
J: TRBJ2-3
D: -
CDR3: CSARDPGLGTDTQYF
DNA: TGCAGTGCTAGAGATCCGGGCTTGGGGACAGATACGCAGTATTTT

V: TRBV6-1
size: -
J: TRBJ1-2
D: -
CDR3: CASSEDADCGYTF
DNA: TGTGCCAGCAGTGAAGATGCGGACTGTGGCTACACCTTC

V: TRBV5-1
size: -
J: TRBJ2-7
D: TRBD2
CDR3: CASSLVGLAGGFYEQYF
DNA: TGCGCCAGCAGCTTGGTGGGACTAGCGGGGGGATTCTACGAGCAGTACTTC

V: TRBV20-1
size: few
J: TRBJ2-6
D: -
CDR3: CSAVGRVRSGANVLTF
DNA: TGCAGTGCTGTGGGCAGGGTGCGTTCTGGGGCCAACGTCCTGACTTTC

V: TRBV15
size: few
J: TRBJ1-2
D: -
CDR3: CATSRPNSGPLRYGYTF
DNA: TGTGCCACCAGCAGGCCGAATTCTGGCCCACTCCGGTATGGCTACACCTTC

V: TRBV20-1
size: -
J: TRBJ2-1
D: TRBD2
CDR3: CSAGGLAGGPGEQFF
DNA: TGCAGTGCAGGAGGACTAGCGGGAGGGCCGGGTGAGCAGTTCTTC

V: TRBV7-8
size: -
J: TRBJ2-7
D: -
CDR3: CASSLNDNSRYNEQYF
DNA: TGTGCCAGCAGCTTGAACGACAACTCAAGGTACAATGAGCAGTACTTC

V: TRBV20-1
size: once
J: TRBJ2-1
D: TRBD2
CDR3: CSARGVLAGGNYEQFF
DNA: TGCAGTGCTAGAGGTGTACTAGCGGGAGGTAACTATGAGCAGTTCTTC

V: TRBV20-1
size: -
J: TRBJ1-1
D: -
CDR3: CSQKGSTEAFF
DNA: TGCAGTCAAAAGGGTTCCACTGAAGCTTTCTTT

V: TRBV7-9
size: few
J: TRBJ2-3
D: -
CDR3: CASSFSGGTDTQYF
DNA: TGTGCCAGCAGCTTTAGCGGTGGCACAGATACGCAGTATTTT

V: TRBV9
size: -
J: TRBJ2-7
D: TRBD2
CDR3: CASSVVFRRRASGKKRCEQYF
DNA: TGTGCCAGCAGCGTAGTTTTTCGAAGAAGGGCTAGCGGGAAAAAACGGTGCGAGCAGTACTTC

V: TRBV20-1
size: -
J: TRBJ1-5
D: TRBD1
CDR3: CSAAYRGGNQPQHF
DNA: TGCAGTGCTGCCTACAGGGGGGGGAATCAGCCCCAGCATTTT

V: TRBV9
size: -
J: TRBJ2-5
D: -
CDR3: CASSVDIGFQETQYF
DNA: TGTGCCAGCAGCGTAGATATAGGGTTTCAAGAGACCCAGTACTTC